What follows is one T cell receptor (beta chain) and its context. Its antigen is not identified. Germline lookup yields CDR1 MNHEY and CDR2 SVGAGI. CDR3 size: 13 residues. Between the trimmed V and J ends, which lost 6 bases and 4 bases, there was a span of 12 bases. The source of the sample is a study of T cell responses to AZD1222 COVID-19 vaccine. Regarding the study as a whole: Seropositivity was recorded at baseline in only a handful of AZD1222 recipients.

Second-dose groups at about 4 or about 12 weeks were pooled. Generated by immunoSEQ multiplex PCR, the TCRdb table keeps only in-frame clones and is missing some. The sample records 180,000 or so clones, roughly 92% being singletons. J is TRBJ1-1 and V is TRBV6-5; D is perhaps TRBD1 (6 bases). The sample consisted of peripheral blood, taken 28 days after the second AZD1222 dose. This clonotype was obtained from an adult who received the AZD1222 COVID-19 vaccine. CDR3 coding DNA: TGTGCCAGCAGATTCCAGGGGAGCACTGAAGCTTTCTTT. This gives the protein CASRFQGSTEAFF.